The next 14 T cell receptor beta chains were all read from a single sample in a study of neurological immune-mediated disorders. TCRdb re-called the 5' RACE reads through MiXCR, storing one row per CDR3 protein. Seen here are tens of thousands of distinct CDR3 sequences, almost 6% observed once, and the top ten hold roughly 8.6%. The sample's time point: longitudinal time-point 2. Sequenced material: PBMCs. These receptors all come from a woman aged 55-69 years with multiple sclerosis.

This clonotype showed up many times. The V and J genes are TRBV7-9 and TRBJ1-1; D is unclear. Trimming shortened V by 1 base and J by 8 bases, and 17 bases separated the two germline ends. This CDR3 has 15 residues. From germline, CDR1 is SEHNR and CDR2 FQNEAQ (reference sequence). The CDR3 protein is CASSLDIVQTDEAFF. The CDR3 region has the DNA TGTGCCAGCAGCTTAGATATCGTCCAGACGGACGAAGCTTTCTTT.

In this sample, this clonotype turned up many times. This sequence joins TRBV5-1 and TRBJ2-5, with D possibly TRBD2 on 5 matching bases. Trimming removed 2 bases from V and 1 base from J, with 15 bases in between. The CDR3 runs 16 residues. Germline CDR1 and CDR2: SGHRS and YFSETQ. CDR3 nucleotide sequence: TGCGCCAGCAGCTTTTTCGATCGAGGGCCCCAAGAGACCCAGTACTTC. Translating gives CASSFFDRGPQETQYF.

This clonotype was found many times. The rearrangement links TRBV7-2 to TRBJ1-1; TRBD1 is a possible D gene (5 bases). The CDR3 extends over 13 amino acids. The ends were cut back, 5 bases at V and 2 bases at J, with 9 bases in the middle. The germline gives CDR1 SGHTA, CDR2 FQGNSA. Here the CDR3 DNA reads TGTGCCAGCAGCCTAGGACATAACACTGAAGCTTTCTTT. This sequence encodes CASSLGHNTEAFF.

This clonotype was observed at least ten times. V is TRBV7-9 and J is TRBJ1-2; 7 nucleotides agree with TRBD1. Germline-derived CDR1 and CDR2 are SEHNR and FQNEAQ (reference sequence). J lost 1 base, V lost 2 bases, and 7 bases had no gene match. This CDR3 region has 16 residues. CDR3 DNA: TGTGCCAGCAGCTTACCCCGGGACAGCGATAACTATGGCTACACCTTC. Amino acid sequence: CASSLPRDSDNYGYTF. Drawing the rest from reference TRBV7-9 and TRBJ1-2, the complete variable domain is DTGVSQNPRHKITKRGQNVTFRCDPISEHNRLYWYRQTLGQGPEFLTYFQNEAQLEKSRLLSDRFSAERPKGSFSTLEIQRTEQGDSAMYLCASSLPRDSDNYGYTFGSGTRLTVV.

This clonotype was picked up many times. The rearrangement joins TRBV29-1 to TRBJ2-7; no clear D gene. Per the germline V gene, CDR1 is SQVTM and CDR2 is ANQGSEA. The CDR3 spans 11 residues. V lost 3 bases to trimming and J lost 4 bases, with 7 bases between them. The CDR3 nucleotides are TGCAGCGTTGATTTGGGATACGAGCAGTACTTC. As protein: CSVDLGYEQYF.

This clonotype was seen ten or more times. This chain uses TRBV20-1 with TRBJ1-6; tentatively, D is TRBD1 (5 bases). The CDR3 is made up of 14 amino acids. The V gene lost 6 bases and the J gene lost 10 bases, with 19 bases spanning the gap. Germline assignment: CDR1 DFQATT and CDR2 SNEGSKA (reference sequence). This CDR3 reads CSALVDGGGSPLHF. CDR3 in DNA: TGCAGTGCCCTGGTAGATGGGGGTGGATCACCCCTCCACTTT.

This clonotype has ten or more counts. The chain recombines TRBV14 with TRBJ1-4, with D tentatively TRBD1 (5 bases). Germline-derived CDR1 and CDR2 are SGHDN and FVKESK. The CDR3 totals 13 residues. The V end lost 3 bases, the J end lost 6 bases, and 8 bases lay between the germline ends. The CDR3 is CASSHWGDEKLFF. The DNA for the CDR3 is TGTGCCAGCAGCCATTGGGGGGATGAAAAACTGTTTTTT.

This clonotype was picked up many times. The genes are TRBV25-1 and TRBJ2-3; 10 positions match TRBD2. CDR1 MGHDK and CDR2 SYGVNS come from the germline V gene. The length of the CDR3 is 15 residues. Germline trimming cut 6 bases from V and 4 bases from J; bases unmatched to any gene: 7. The CDR3 region is CASRSSGGGSDTQYF. CDR3 in DNA: TGTGCCAGCAGATCGAGCGGGGGGGGGTCAGATACGCAGTATTTT.

The table lists this clonotype with a few counts. The chain couples TRBV7-8 to TRBJ2-1; 7 bases are shared with TRBD2. With 1 base clipped from V and 11 bases from J, the junction kept 11 bases outside the gene matches. Germline V gives CDR1 SGHVS, CDR2 FQNEAQ. This CDR3 has 15 residues. Here the CDR3 reads CASSLGGGVSRQQFF. CDR3 nucleotides: TGTGCCAGCAGCTTAGGGGGGGGAGTCTCGAGGCAGCAGTTCTTC.

There are many counts of this clonotype. J is TRBJ2-7 and V is TRBV3-1, with D maybe TRBD2 (5 bases). V was pared by 8 bases and J by 7 bases, with 24 bases between. CDR3 length: 15 residues. The germline V gene encodes CDR1 LGHDT and CDR2 YNNKEL (reference sequence). The CDR3 DNA reads as TGTGCCAGCTCCCCCTTGAGGGCCTCCCCCGGGGAGCAGTACTTC. It codes for CASSPLRASPGEQYF.

This clonotype was seen repeatedly, ten times or more. The chain joins TRBV20-1 to TRBJ1-1; 7 nucleotides line up with TRBD1. V was clipped by 3 bases and J by 1 base; unmatched bases: 5. CDR3 length: 14 residues. Germline values: CDR1 DFQATT, CDR2 SNEGSKA (reference sequence). The CDR3 is CSASRDSKNTEAFF. The CDR3 DNA is TGCAGTGCTAGCCGGGACAGCAAGAACACTGAAGCTTTCTTT.

The sample holds a few counts of this clonotype. The chain links TRBV12-3 or TRBV12-4 to TRBJ2-7; 9 bases match TRBD2. The trim removed 3 bases at V and 3 bases at J, leaving 12 bases unmatched. The CDR3 sequence is 17 residues long. DNA of the CDR3: TGTGCCAGCAGTTTGACAGGGCTAGCGGGGAGATTCTACGAGCAGTACTTC. Translating it yields CASSLTGLAGRFYEQYF.

This clonotype has a count of ten or more. V usage is TRBV5-1 and J usage is TRBJ1-1; a weak D match, TRBD1 (5 bases). Trimming took off 0 bases at V and 7 bases at J, with 13 bases between the two ends. This CDR3 has 14 amino acids. Per germline, CDR1 SGHRS and CDR2 YFSETQ. The CDR3 loop reads CASSLAGTRGEAFF. As DNA, the CDR3 is TGCGCCAGCAGCTTGGCCGGGACGCGCGGTGAAGCTTTCTTT.

This clonotype was picked up many times. This chain links TRBV3-1 with TRBJ1-1; weak D call: TRBD1 (5 bases). From germline, CDR1 is LGHDT and CDR2 YNNKEL (reference sequence). The CDR3 length is 15 residues. Trimming removed 0 bases at V and 8 bases at J, with 16 bases between. The CDR3 nucleotides read TGTGCCAGCAGCCAAGATTCCCATGCGACAGAAGAAGCTTTCTTT. Residues: CASSQDSHATEEAFF.